This T cell receptor (beta chain) was found in a study of T cells in Graves' hyperthyroidism and ophthalmopathy. Graves' hyperthyroidism showing no ophthalmopathy progression within 18 months was considered stable. It was uncontrolled infection, other autoimmune disease, pregnancy or lactation that excluded patients. General study findings and limits: The blood repertoire included most of the expanded thyroid clonotypes above 0.001.

Germline CDR1 SGHRS, CDR2 YFSETQ. There are 14 residues in the CDR3. The germline V and J ends were trimmed by 1 base and 2 bases, with 10 bases remaining between them. This clonotype was found many times. Its antigen is not identified. TCR beta CDR3 sequences were amplified from RNA transcripts. HTBI primers were employed in a first-round RT-PCR of the TCR CDR3. TCRdb fed the multiplex PCR reads into MiXCR, producing one record per CDR3 protein. The table has around 700,000 distinct CDR3 sequences, about 35% seen once. This TCR was recovered from a woman between 40 and 55 years old with Graves' hyperthyroidism. J is TRBJ2-7 and V is TRBV5-1; D gene uncertain. The sample was blood. CDR3 in DNA: TGCGCCAGCAGCTTGAGGACGGATACCTACGAGCAGTACTTC. It yields the protein CASSLRTDTYEQYF.